This TCR beta chain was sequenced during a study of T cell repertoires in ileal Crohn's disease. Study-wide context: Every patient was operated on for stricturing (roughly 61%) or penetrating (approximately 40%) complications. The M6 sample came from neoterminal ileum during colonoscopy after surgery.

Time point indicated: neoterminal ileum biopsy at postoperative endoscopy, about 6 months after surgery. Sequenced by immunoSEQ multiplex PCR; TCRdb stores in-frame clones only, minus some. Of some 60,000 clones in the sample, roughly nine tenths were seen once. The CDR3 is made up of 16 amino acids. Trimming pared 11 bases from V and 0 bases from J, leaving 19 bases between. Per germline, CDR1 SEHNR and CDR2 FQNEAQ (reference sequence). This sequence joins TRBV7-9 and TRBJ1-4, with D possibly TRBD1 on 5 matching bases. Material for sequencing was ileal tissue. The source is an adult with Crohn's disease. The CDR3 is CASCPGKQTTNEKLFF. The CDR3 DNA reads as TGTGCCTCATGCCCAGGGAAACAAACAACTAATGAAAAACTGTTTTTT.